Each of the 28 T cell receptor beta chains below was sequenced from the same sample in a study of T cell responses to AZD1222 COVID-19 vaccine. The assay was immunoSEQ multiplex PCR, and TCRdb's table has in-frame clones only and misses some. Of 60,000 to 95,000 clones listed, around 87% are singletons. Sample: peripheral blood, taken 28 days after the second AZD1222 dose. The origin of the receptors is an adult who received the AZD1222 COVID-19 vaccine.

The rearrangement joins TRBV28 to TRBJ2-7; 12 nucleotides match TRBD2. The CDR3 has 15 residues. The germline CDR1 and CDR2 sequences are MDHEN and SYDVKM. With 7 bases clipped from V and 5 bases from J, the junction kept 9 bases outside the gene matches. The CDR3: CASNSLAGGPHEQYF. The CDR3 bases are TGTGCCAGCAATTCACTAGCGGGGGGCCCCCACGAGCAGTACTTC.

This chain links TRBV7-8 with TRBJ2-7, with 9 bases that match TRBD1. Germline values: CDR1 SGHVS, CDR2 FQNEAQ. V was pared by 4 bases and J by 2 bases, with 6 bases of the junction left unmatched. This CDR3 spans 15 amino acids. This chain's CDR3 is CASSSPRQGAYEQYF. CDR3 DNA sequence: TGTGCCAGCAGCTCACCCCGACAGGGGGCCTACGAGCAGTACTTC.

The V gene is TRBV28, the J gene TRBJ1-2, with D unresolved. The CDR3 covers 12 residues. Trimming pared 10 bases from V and 4 bases from J, leaving 13 bases between. Germline V gives CDR1 MDHEN, CDR2 SYDVKM. The CDR3 loop is CATSREVYGYTF. CDR3 DNA sequence: TGTGCCACCTCTAGAGAGGTCTATGGCTACACCTTC.

The chain recombines TRBV27 with TRBJ2-2; 9 positions match TRBD1. This CDR3 comprises 17 residues. V lost 5 bases, J lost 1 base, and 8 bases stayed unmatched. The germline V gene has CDR1 MNHEY and CDR2 SMNVEV (reference sequence). The CDR3: CASSLKSGQGNTGELFF. CDR3 coding DNA: TGTGCCAGCAGTCTTAAATCGGGACAGGGGAACACCGGGGAGCTGTTTTTT.

The CDR3 here is CASSPDITGSSYNEQFF. The CDR3 DNA follows: TGCGCCAGCAGCCCGGATATTACAGGGAGCTCCTACAATGAGCAGTTCTTC. This chain joins TRBV5-1 and TRBJ2-1, with D perhaps TRBD1 (6 bases). This CDR3 is built from 17 residues. Germline assignment: CDR1 SGHRS and CDR2 YFSETQ. V was trimmed by 4 bases and J by 0 bases, leaving 17 bases between them.

The gene calls are TRBV18 and TRBJ2-4; 7 bases map to TRBD1. The CDR3 extends over 17 amino acids. The J segment lost 0 bases and the V segment lost 1 base, leaving 6 bases of the junction unmatched. The germline V gene encodes CDR1 KGHSH and CDR2 LQKENI. The CDR3 DNA reads as TGTGCCAGCTCACCACGGGACAGAAGATTAGCCAAAAACATTCAGTACTTC. Protein: CASSPRDRRLAKNIQYF.

V is TRBV11-2 and J is TRBJ2-1; D remains ambiguous. The CDR3 length is 15 residues. Germline V gene lookup returns CDR1 SGHAT and CDR2 FQNNGV. Trimming shortened V by 0 bases and J by 6 bases, and 12 bases separated the two germline ends. The CDR3 DNA sequence: TGTGCCAGCAGCTTAGATCTGGACCCCTCCAATGAGCAGTTCTTC. Its translation is CASSLDLDPSNEQFF. The complete variable domain, with remaining parts taken from reference TRBV11-2 and TRBJ2-1, reads EAGVAQSPRYKIIEKRQSVAFWCNPISGHATLYWYQQILGQGPKLLIQFQNNGVVDDSQLPKDRFSAERLKGVDSTLKIQPAKLEDSAVYLCASSLDLDPSNEQFFGPGTRLTVL.

V usage is TRBV9 and J usage is TRBJ1-6, with D possibly matching TRBD1 (5 bases). The CDR3 extends over 14 amino acids. V gave up 3 bases and J gave up 7 bases, with 11 bases separating them. CDR1 is SGDLS and CDR2 is YYNGEE in the germline V gene. CDR3 bases: TGTGCCAGCAGCGCGCGGGACGGAAATTCACCCCTCCACTTT. It yields the protein CASSARDGNSPLHF.

The gene calls are TRBV5-6 and TRBJ2-2; weak D call: TRBD1 (5 bases). Germline values: CDR1 SGHDT, CDR2 YYEEEE. This CDR3 contains 14 residues. V lost 4 bases and J 1 base, leaving 8 bases between the germline ends. The CDR3 reads CASSRDRNTGELFF. CDR3 in DNA: TGTGCCAGCAGCCGCGACAGGAACACCGGGGAGCTGTTTTTT.

The chain uses TRBV25-1 and TRBJ1-1, with D uncertain. CDR1 is MGHDK, CDR2 SYGVNS, per germline. The CDR3 has 12 residues. Between the trimmed V and J ends, which lost 1 base and 9 bases, there was a span of 9 bases. The CDR3 DNA reads TGTGCCAGCAGTGAATGGAAAGGGCAAGCTTTCTTT. The encoded protein is CASSEWKGQAFF.

V gene TRBV30 combines with J gene TRBJ1-1; maybe TRBD1 (6 bases). This CDR3 is 12 amino acids long. Trimming stripped 8 bases from V and 7 bases from J, with 17 bases between. Germline V gives CDR1 GTSNPN, CDR2 SVGIG (reference sequence). The CDR3 spells CARRTAVHEAFF. The CDR3 DNA reads as TGTGCCAGGCGGACAGCAGTTCATGAAGCTTTCTTT.

The chain is built from TRBV18 and TRBJ2-3; D may be TRBD2 (6 bases). CDR1 is KGHSH, CDR2 LQKENI, per germline. This CDR3 contains 14 residues. The V end was cut by 0 bases, the J end by 4 bases, with 8 bases between. CDR3 amino acids: CASSPPAGPDTQYF. The CDR3 DNA reads as TGTGCCAGCTCACCACCGGCGGGACCAGATACGCAGTATTTT. Using reference TRBV18 and TRBJ2-3 for the parts outside the CDR3, the full variable domain is NAGVMQNPRHLVRRRGQEARLRCSPMKGHSHVYWYRQLPEEGLKFMVYLQKENIIDESGMPKERFSAEFPKEGPSILRIQQVVRGDSAAYFCASSPPAGPDTQYFGPGTRLTVL.

The chain carries TRBV7-2 and TRBJ2-3; possible D gene TRBD2, 6 bases. This CDR3 has 16 residues. Germline assignment: CDR1 SGHTA and CDR2 FQGNSA. V lost 4 bases and J 3 bases, leaving 17 bases between the germline ends. This CDR3 is CASSSTGSTGTDTQYF. CDR3 DNA: TGTGCCAGCAGCTCTACCGGGAGTACGGGAACAGATACGCAGTATTTT.

The chain has TRBV3-1 (or the pseudogene TRBV3-2) and TRBJ1-3; 7 bases fit TRBD1. Germline V gene sequence: CDR1 LGHDT, CDR2 YNNKEL (reference sequence). V shed 4 bases, J shed 0 bases, and the junction held 3 bases outside the gene matches. This CDR3 comprises 15 residues. CDR3 nucleotide sequence: TGTGCCAGCAGCCTGGGGACAGCCTCTGGAAACACCATATATTTT. Encoded protein: CASSLGTASGNTIYF.

The gene calls are TRBV7-6 and TRBJ2-3, with D unresolved. V was pared by 5 bases and J by 2 bases, with 14 bases between. Per germline, CDR1 SGHVS and CDR2 FNYEAQ. The CDR3 spans 15 residues. The CDR3 spells CASSQRPPPTDTQYF. The CDR3 DNA reads TGTGCCAGCAGCCAACGGCCCCCCCCCACAGATACGCAGTATTTT.

V and J are TRBV11-2 and TRBJ2-1; 7 nucleotides line up with TRBD2. The CDR3 extends over 17 amino acids. The V gene's germline CDR1 is SGHAT and CDR2 FQNNGV. V gave up 1 base and J gave up 8 bases; unmatched junction bases: 14. The CDR3 DNA follows: TGTGCCAGCAGCTTAGGCCCCGTGAGCGGGGCGCTACATGAGCAGTTCTTC. Translated, it gives CASSLGPVSGALHEQFF.

This clone was counted a few times. CDR3: CASNLRVGAEQFF. CDR3 DNA sequence: TGTGCCAGCAATCTCCGCGTGGGGGCGGAGCAGTTCTTC. The rearrangement joins TRBV7-3 to TRBJ2-1; a weak D match, TRBD1 (6 bases). Looked up from germline, CDR1 is SGHTA and CDR2 is FQGTGA. V was cut by 7 bases and J by 10 bases, with 17 bases left in between. The CDR3 sequence is 13 residues long.

The chain recombines TRBV19 with TRBJ1-5; the match to TRBD1 covers 7 bases. With 3 bases clipped from V and 7 bases from J, the junction kept 6 bases outside the gene matches. From germline, CDR1 is LNHDA and CDR2 SQIVND (reference sequence). The CDR3 loop spans 14 amino acids. CDR3 DNA: TGTGCCAGTAGTATTGACAGGGATGGGCAGCCCCAGCATTTT. Encoded protein: CASSIDRDGQPQHF. Filled out from reference TRBV19 and TRBJ1-5, the complete variable domain reads DGGITQSPKYLFRKEGQNVTLSCEQNLNHDAMYWYRQDPGQGLRLIYYSQIVNDFQKGDIAEGYSVSREKKESFPLTVTSAQKNPTAFYLCASSIDRDGQPQHFGDGTRLSIL.

The chain links TRBV19 to TRBJ2-7; a possible D gene is TRBD1 (5 bases). Trimming removed 5 bases from V and 2 bases from J, with 13 bases in between. Looked up from germline, CDR1 is LNHDA and CDR2 is SQIVND (reference sequence). CDR3 length: 14 amino acids. The CDR3 region has the DNA TGTGCCAGTAGTGGGGCATCCGGGCCCTACGAGCAGTACTTC. It is translated as CASSGASGPYEQYF. The whole variable domain, remainder taken from reference TRBV19 and TRBJ2-7, is DGGITQSPKYLFRKEGQNVTLSCEQNLNHDAMYWYRQDPGQGLRLIYYSQIVNDFQKGDIAEGYSVSREKKESFPLTVTSAQKNPTAFYLCASSGASGPYEQYFGPGTRLTVT.

The chain links TRBV4-3 to TRBJ2-3; possible D gene TRBD2, 6 bases. Germline CDR1 LGHNA, CDR2 YSLEER. CDR3 length: 16 amino acids. V gave up 2 bases and J gave up 4 bases, with 16 bases separating them. DNA for the CDR3: TGCGCCAGCAGCCAACGCCGGGCTAGCGCGGCAGATACGCAGTATTTT. It codes for CASSQRRASAADTQYF.

The V gene is TRBV7-3, the J gene TRBJ1-6, with D uncertain. The CDR3 extends over 13 amino acids. Germline V gives CDR1 SGHTA, CDR2 FQGTGA. V was shortened by 7 bases and J by 12 bases, with 16 bases between the two germline ends. CDR3 sequence: CASTPVPGEPLHF. The CDR3 DNA reads TGTGCCAGCACCCCTGTGCCAGGAGAACCCCTCCACTTT.

This chain joins TRBV28 and TRBJ1-2; D is possibly TRBD1 (6 bases). Germline V gene sequence: CDR1 MDHEN, CDR2 SYDVKM. CDR3 length equals 13 residues. V lost 8 bases to trimming and J lost 8 bases, with 18 bases between them. This CDR3 is CASYRVSPPGYTF. The CDR3 DNA follows: TGTGCCAGCTACAGGGTGTCCCCCCCAGGCTACACCTTC.

This clone showed up just a few times. This rearrangement joins TRBV28 to TRBJ1-2; D is undetermined. From germline, CDR1 is MDHEN and CDR2 SYDVKM. V was trimmed by 7 bases and J by 5 bases, leaving 14 bases between them. This CDR3 region has 13 residues. The CDR3 loop is CASIKRRSYGYTF. The CDR3, as DNA: TGTGCCAGCATTAAGAGGCGGTCTTATGGCTACACCTTC.

The genes are TRBV20-1 and TRBJ2-5; unclear D gene. The length of the CDR3 is 11 residues. Trimming removed 1 base from V and 5 bases from J, with 5 bases in between. Germline CDR1 reads DFQATT; CDR2 reads SNEGSKA (reference sequence). CDR3: CSARVSETQYF. In DNA, the CDR3 is TGCAGTGCTAGAGTCAGCGAGACCCAGTACTTC.

The CDR3 DNA is TGTGCCTGGAGTGTCGGAGTCGGCAGTACGAGCTCTGGAAACACCATATATTTT. Translating it yields CAWSVGVGSTSSGNTIYF. The rearrangement joins TRBV30 to TRBJ1-3, with unresolved D. The length of the CDR3 is 18 residues. Germline assignment: CDR1 GTSNPN and CDR2 SVGIG (reference sequence). Between the trimmed V and J ends, which lost 0 bases and 0 bases, there was a span of 18 bases.

The chain is built from TRBV19 and TRBJ1-5, with D perhaps matching TRBD1 (5 bases). Germline V gives CDR1 LNHDA, CDR2 SQIVND (reference sequence). CDR3 length: 14 amino acids. Trimming removed 6 bases from V and 11 bases from J, with 20 bases in between. The DNA of the CDR3 is TGTGCCAGTAGCCCGGGACGCCGATCGGGAGCCCAGCATTTT. Protein: CASSPGRRSGAQHF.

This clone is a singleton in its sample. The chain is built from TRBV2 and TRBJ1-4; 10 bases are shared with TRBD1. The junction had 4 bases not matched to a gene; V was cut back by 11 bases and J by 7 bases. Per germline, CDR1 SNHLY and CDR2 FYNNEI. This CDR3 spans 12 amino acids. The CDR3 loop is CAEWTGGEKLFF. The DNA of the CDR3 is TGTGCCGAGTGGACAGGGGGTGAAAAACTGTTTTTT.

For the CDR3, the DNA is TGTGCCAGCAGCTCTTTCTCCTCTGATACCGGGGAGCTGTTTTTT. This gives the protein CASSSFSSDTGELFF. The chain couples TRBV5-4 to TRBJ2-2; no reliable D call. Germline-derived CDR1 and CDR2 are SGHNT and YYREEE (reference sequence). V shed 3 bases and J shed 5 bases, with 14 bases lying between them. The CDR3 covers 15 residues. The full variable domain, rest sourced from reference TRBV5-4 and TRBJ2-2, is ETGVTQSPTHLIKTRGQQVTLRCSSQSGHNTVSWYQQALGQGPQFIFQYYREEENGRGNFPPRFSGLQFPNYSSELNVNALELDDSALYLCASSSFSSDTGELFFGEGSRLTVL.